What follows are 32 T cell receptor beta chains derived from one specimen sequenced in a study of cytomegalovirus exposure and HLA in healthy donors. PCR was performed using 60 Vbeta and 13 Jbeta primers. Some clones are missing from TCRdb's copy, which holds only in-frame ones; the method was immunoSEQ multiplex PCR. In the table there are around 200,000 clones, roughly three quarters of which are singletons. The sample taken for sequencing was PBMCs. These receptors all come from a man in his forties or fifties in good health and CMV-seronegative.

This rearrangement joins TRBV27 to TRBJ1-2; 7 bases agree with TRBD1. Germline CDR1 is MNHEY and CDR2 is SMNVEV (reference sequence). V dropped 2 bases and J dropped 4; count of bases not matched to a gene: 4. CDR3 length: 14 residues. Written as DNA, the CDR3 is TGTGCCAGCAGTTTAACAGGGGAGCTCTATGGCTACACCTTC. Translating gives CASSLTGELYGYTF.

The chain is built from TRBV2 and TRBJ2-3; 10 bases are shared with TRBD2. There are 13 residues in the CDR3. The trim removed 7 bases at V and 6 bases at J, leaving 4 bases unmatched. Germline V CDR1 and CDR2: SNHLY, FYNNEI. The CDR3 DNA follows: TGTGCCAGCACCCTAGCGGGAGCCGATACGCAGTATTTT. Translation: CASTLAGADTQYF.

The V call is TRBV7-8, the J call TRBJ2-6; 9 bases map to TRBD1. The germline gives CDR1 SGHVS, CDR2 FQNEAQ. V was clipped by 1 base and J by 1 base; unmatched bases: 8. There are 19 residues in the CDR3. The CDR3 region has the DNA TGTGCCAGCAGCTTAGGGACAGGGGCCTTCTTATCTGGGGCCAACGTCCTGACTTTC. This encodes CASSLGTGAFLSGANVLTF. Full variable domain (outside the CDR3, taken from reference TRBV7-8 and TRBJ2-6): GAGVSQSPRYKVAKRGQDVALRCDPISGHVSLFWYQQALGQGPEFLTYFQNEAQLDKSGLPSDRFFAERPEGSVSTLKIQRTQQEDSAVYLCASSLGTGAFLSGANVLTFGAGSRLTVL.

The rearrangement uses TRBV25-1 and TRBJ2-3; the match to TRBD1 covers 8 bases. Germline CDR1 reads MGHDK; CDR2 reads SYGVNS. The junction had 6 bases not matched to a gene; V was cut back by 6 bases and J by 4 bases. CDR3 length: 14 residues. The CDR3 nucleotides are TGTGCCAGCAGCCCACAGGGGGACGCAGATACGCAGTATTTT. Its protein product is CASSPQGDADTQYF.

The J gene is TRBJ2-5, the V gene TRBV5-1; the match to TRBD2 covers 7 bases. This CDR3 has 14 amino acids. Germline lookup yields CDR1 SGHRS and CDR2 YFSETQ. Trimming took 1 base from V and 2 from J; bases not matched to a gene: 2. As DNA, the CDR3 is TGCGCCAGCAGCTTGACAGCGGGACAAGAGACCCAGTACTTC. It specifies CASSLTAGQETQYF.

The chain uses TRBV29-1 and TRBJ1-3; D is possibly TRBD1 (5 bases). V was cut by 6 bases and J by 0 bases, with 9 bases left in between. Per germline, CDR1 SQVTM and CDR2 ANQGSEA. CDR3 length: 13 amino acids. CDR3 loop: CSVRTLSGNTIYF. The CDR3 DNA is TGCAGCGTAAGGACACTCTCTGGAAACACCATATATTTT. The full variable domain, completed using reference TRBV29-1 and TRBJ1-3, is SAVISQKPSRDICQRGTSLTIQCQVDSQVTMMFWYRQQPGQSLTLIATANQGSEATYESGFVIDKFPISRPNLTFSTLTVSNMSPEDSSIYLCSVRTLSGNTIYFGEGSWLTVV.

The V call is TRBV12-5, the J call TRBJ2-1; 9 bases match TRBD2. The germline V gene has CDR1 LGHNT and CDR2 FRNRAP. Unmatched junction bases numbered 5, after V lost 5 bases and J lost 3 bases. This CDR3 contains 15 residues. The CDR3 reads CASGIGTSIYNEQFF. As DNA, the CDR3 is TGTGCTAGTGGTATCGGGACTAGCATCTACAATGAGCAGTTCTTC.

V gene TRBV28 combines with J gene TRBJ2-7; 7 nucleotides line up with TRBD1. The V segment lost 6 bases and the J segment 3 bases; nucleotides outside the gene matches: 8. Germline CDR1 reads MDHEN; CDR2 reads SYDVKM. The CDR3 loop spans 14 amino acids. The CDR3 DNA reads as TGTGCCAGCAGCCCTACAGGGGTAATCTACGAGCAGTACTTC. Its translation: CASSPTGVIYEQYF.

The CDR3: CASSEPSDRPNQPQHF. The DNA of the CDR3 is TGCGCCAGCAGTGAGCCTTCGGACAGGCCCAATCAGCCCCAGCATTTT. J is TRBJ1-5 and V is TRBV10-2, with 7 bases matching TRBD1. CDR1 is WSHSY and CDR2 is SAAADI in the germline V gene. The CDR3 runs to 16 residues. The V segment lost 2 bases and the J segment 3 bases; nucleotides outside the gene matches: 7.

Regarding this clone: The junction does not match germline at one end; this may be a read error. Other DNA variants within this sample encode the same CDR3. The chain has TRBV11-2 and TRBJ2-7, with 7 bases that match TRBD1. The germline V gene encodes CDR1 SGHAT and CDR2 FQNNGV. CDR3 length: 15 amino acids. In nucleotides, the CDR3 is TGTGCCAGTAGCTTAATAGGACAGGCCAACTACGAGCAGTACTTC. As protein: CASSLIGQANYEQYF.

The chain has TRBV2 and TRBJ2-7; D is uncertain. The V gene lost 2 bases and the J gene lost 2 bases, with 10 bases spanning the gap. The CDR3 has 14 amino acids. Looked up from germline, CDR1 is SNHLY and CDR2 is FYNNEI. The DNA for the CDR3 is TGTGCCAGCAGTGAACTGCGGAGCACCTACGAGCAGTACTTC. The encoded protein is CASSELRSTYEQYF. The whole variable domain, remainder taken from reference TRBV2 and TRBJ2-7, is EPEVTQTPSHQVTQMGQEVILRCVPISNHLYFYWYRQILGQKVEFLVSFYNNEISEKSEIFDDQFSVERPDGSNFTLKIRSTKLEDSAMYFCASSELRSTYEQYFGPGTRLTVT.

A single count supports this clone. Additional DNA sequences in this sample encode the identical CDR3. The V gene is TRBV7-3, the J gene TRBJ2-3; TRBD2 matches 9 bases. Per germline, CDR1 SGHTA and CDR2 FQGTGA. V dropped 2 bases and J dropped 3; count of bases not matched to a gene: 6. This CDR3 spans 16 amino acids. CDR3 DNA: TGTGCCAGCAGCTTATTAGCGGGAGACTTGACAGATACGCAGTATTTT. Protein product: CASSLLAGDLTDTQYF.

This chain connects TRBV6-7 to TRBJ2-5; D call uncertain. The DNA end is more similar to TRBJ2-7, so the J call may be wrong. TRBV6-7 is filed as an ORF, its function uncertain. CDR3 size: 15 residues. The CDR3 DNA follows: TGTGCCAGAAATACGATAGATCCCTCCTACTACGAGCAGTACTTC. This sequence encodes CARNTIDPSYYEQYF.

The chain has TRBV5-1 and TRBJ2-5, with D possibly matching TRBD1 (6 bases). The V gene's germline CDR1 is SGHRS and CDR2 YFSETQ. The CDR3 length is 15 residues. V dropped 0 bases and J dropped 1 base, with 10 bases sitting between them. CDR3 residues: CASSLGTAIQETQYF. The DNA of the CDR3 is TGCGCCAGCAGCTTGGGGACAGCGATCCAAGAGACCCAGTACTTC. The whole variable domain, filled in from reference TRBV5-1 and TRBJ2-5, reads KAGVTQTPRYLIKTRGQQVTLSCSPISGHRSVSWYQQTPGQGLQFLFEYFSETQRNKGNFPGRFSGRQFSNSRSEMNVSTLELGDSALYLCASSLGTAIQETQYFGPGTRLLVL.

This clone was recorded only once. The V gene is TRBV10-3, the J gene TRBJ1-5, with 9 bases aligning to TRBD1. This CDR3 is 13 amino acids long. Germline V gene lookup returns CDR1 ENHRY and CDR2 SYGVKD. V lost 6 bases to trimming and J lost 4 bases; unmatched junction nucleotides: 1. This chain's CDR3 is CAIRGTGNQPQHF. The CDR3 region has the DNA TGTGCCATCAGGGGGACAGGGAATCAGCCCCAGCATTTT.

This clone is a singleton in its sample. The chain combines TRBV6-6 with TRBJ1-4; D may be TRBD1 (5 bases). The CDR3 is 13 amino acids. V was shortened by 5 bases and J by 8 bases, with 12 bases between the two germline ends. Germline CDR1 is MNHNY and CDR2 is SVGAGI (reference sequence). The CDR3 DNA is TGTGCCAGCAGTCCCGGGGGGGAGGAAAAACTGTTTTTT. Its protein product is CASSPGGEEKLFF.

CDR3 coding DNA: TGTGCCAGCAGTGTACCGGCGGGTGATAGCAATCAGCCCCAGCATTTT. This gives the protein CASSVPAGDSNQPQHF. The J gene is TRBJ1-5, the V gene TRBV6-1; D ambiguous. Trimming stripped 4 bases from V and 0 bases from J, with 13 bases between. This CDR3 has 16 amino acids. The germline V gene has CDR1 MNHNS and CDR2 SASEGT.

The chain carries TRBV19 and TRBJ2-2; D may be TRBD2 (6 bases). This CDR3 spans 16 amino acids. V was clipped by 5 bases and J by 6 bases, with 19 bases between them. CDR1 LNHDA and CDR2 SQIVND come from the germline V gene (reference sequence). Written as DNA, the CDR3 is TGTGCCAGTAGTGCCCGCTCCAGGGACTTCTCCGGGGAGCTGTTTTTT. Translation: CASSARSRDFSGELFF.

This clone was recorded only once. This chain joins TRBV27 and TRBJ1-5; D remains ambiguous. Germline lookup yields CDR1 MNHEY and CDR2 SMNVEV (reference sequence). Between the trimmed V and J ends, which lost 6 bases and 0 bases, there was a span of 15 bases. This CDR3 has 16 amino acids. The DNA for the CDR3 is TGTGCCAGCAGCCGCGAACCGGTCTATAGCAATCAGCCCCAGCATTTT. This translates into CASSREPVYSNQPQHF.

This clone showed up just once. CDR3 bases: TGTGCCGGAACAGGGTCCCTCAATCAGCCCCAGCATTTT. This translates into CAGTGSLNQPQHF. The chain couples TRBV28 to TRBJ1-5, with D possibly TRBD1 on 6 matching bases. This CDR3 is built from 13 residues. CDR1 MDHEN and CDR2 SYDVKM come from the germline V gene. The V gene lost 11 bases and the J gene lost 3 bases, with 14 bases spanning the gap. The full variable domain, in which reference TRBV28 and TRBJ1-5 provide the parts outside the CDR3, is DVKVTQSSRYLVKRTGEKVFLECVQDMDHENMFWYRQDPGLGLRLIYFSYDVKMKEKGDIPEGYSVSREKKERFSLILESASTNQTSMYLCAGTGSLNQPQHFGDGTRLSIL.

This clone was counted between two and nine times. This sequence joins TRBV5-6 and TRBJ2-4; a possible D gene is TRBD1 (6 bases). Germline CDR1 is SGHDT and CDR2 is YYEEEE. V was clipped by 5 bases and J by 1 base, with 22 bases between them. This CDR3 is 18 amino acids long. CDR3 bases: TGTGCCAGCAGTCCCAAACCTACAGGGAGCGCGGCCAAAAACATTCAGTACTTC. Encoded protein: CASSPKPTGSAAKNIQYF.

For the CDR3, the DNA is TGTGCCAGCATCCTTGCGGGAGGCAACAATCAGCCCCAGCATTTT. Its protein product is CASILAGGNNQPQHF. The V gene is TRBV28, the J gene TRBJ1-5, with D unclear. The CDR3 is made up of 15 amino acids. Germline values: CDR1 MDHEN, CDR2 SYDVKM. Trimming cost V 7 bases and J 3 bases, with 16 bases left between them.

On this clone: Other nucleotide sequences in the sample specify the same CDR3. J is TRBJ1-5 and V is TRBV27; 9 bases match TRBD1. After removal of 5 bases from V and 6 bases from J, the junction contained 5 bases not matched to a gene. CDR3 length: 14 amino acids. Germline V CDR1 and CDR2: MNHEY, SMNVEV (reference sequence). The CDR3 is CASSPGQGGQPQHF. CDR3 DNA sequence: TGTGCCAGCAGTCCGGGACAGGGAGGTCAGCCCCAGCATTTT.

Here the CDR3 DNA reads TGTGCCAGCAGTGTGGGGGGGATCGACTATGGCTACACCTTC. As protein: CASSVGGIDYGYTF. The chain employs TRBV9 and TRBJ1-2; tentatively, D is TRBD1 (5 bases). V was cut by 5 bases and J by 3 bases, with 14 bases left in between. CDR3 length equals 14 residues. Per the germline V gene, CDR1 is SGDLS and CDR2 is YYNGEE.

This clone was counted only a few times. The chain has TRBV7-3 and TRBJ2-2; 9 nucleotides align to TRBD2. V lost 3 bases to trimming and J lost 8 bases; unmatched junction nucleotides: 7. Germline V gene lookup returns CDR1 SGHTA and CDR2 FQGTGA. The CDR3 runs 15 residues. CDR3 protein: CASSLTSGPGGELFF. The CDR3 DNA follows: TGTGCCAGCAGCTTGACTAGCGGCCCTGGTGGGGAGCTGTTTTTT.

J is TRBJ1-1 and V is TRBV5-1; perhaps TRBD1 as D (6 bases). This CDR3 comprises 13 residues. Trimming took 4 bases from V and 6 from J, leaving 13 bases between them. Germline V CDR1 and CDR2: SGHRS, YFSETQ. The CDR3, as DNA: TGCGCCAGCAGCCAAATACAGGGAGCTGAAGCTTTCTTT. Amino acid sequence: CASSQIQGAEAFF.

This chain connects TRBV11-3 to TRBJ2-2; 8 nucleotides align to TRBD1. The CDR3 has 16 amino acids. The germline CDR1 and CDR2 sequences are SGHNT and YENEEA. J gave up 5 bases and V 2 bases, and 7 bases lay outside the gene matches. DNA of the CDR3: TGTGCCAGCAGCTTATTTGACAGGGGTTTAACCGGGGAGCTGTTTTTT. Translating gives CASSLFDRGLTGELFF.

CDR3 nucleotides: TGTGCCAGCTTGAACCGACTAGCGGCCTACGAGCAGTACTTC. As protein: CASLNRLAAYEQYF. V and J are TRBV5-6 and TRBJ2-7; 9 positions match TRBD2. Germline V gene sequence: CDR1 SGHDT, CDR2 YYEEEE. V shed 7 bases and J 2 bases; nucleotides not matched to a gene: 7. The CDR3 length is 14 residues.

This chain joins TRBV6-1 and TRBJ2-7; TRBD2 matches at 8 bases. Per germline, CDR1 MNHNS and CDR2 SASEGT. The CDR3 sequence is 15 residues long. V lost 4 bases and J lost 6; bases outside the gene matches: 11. DNA for the CDR3: TGTGCCAGCAGTGCAAATACCGGACTAGCTGGCGAGCAGTACTTC. Translated, it gives CASSANTGLAGEQYF.

The genes are TRBV7-9 and TRBJ1-4; possible D gene TRBD1, 6 bases. Trimming left V 4 bases short and J 12 bases short, with 24 bases between. The CDR3 length is 16 residues. The germline gives CDR1 SEHNR, CDR2 FQNEAQ (reference sequence). For the CDR3, the DNA is TGTGCCAGCAGCTGGCTCCGGGACACCGGAACCGTGGAACTGTTTTTT. It codes for CASSWLRDTGTVELFF.

The chain employs TRBV30 and TRBJ1-5, with a possible D match to TRBD1 (5 bases). This CDR3 is built from 13 residues. Trimming cost V 5 bases and J 0 bases, with 8 bases left between them. In germline, CDR1 is GTSNPN, CDR2 SVGIG (reference sequence). This CDR3 is CAWSRDSNQPQHF. The CDR3 nucleotides read TGTGCCTGGTCCAGGGATAGCAATCAGCCCCAGCATTTT.

The genes are TRBV15 and TRBJ1-3; D is unresolved. Germline V lookup: CDR1 LNHNV, CDR2 YYDKDF (reference sequence). The length of the CDR3 is 15 residues. V was trimmed by 0 bases and J by 4 bases, leaving 10 bases between them. The CDR3 spells CATSRDIEGGNTIYF. CDR3 in DNA: TGTGCCACCAGCAGAGATATTGAGGGCGGAAACACCATATATTTT.